A single T cell receptor (beta chain) is shown here with its context. Its specificity is not known. CDR3 length: 14 amino acids. V gave up 11 bases and J gave up 0 bases; unmatched junction bases: 8. CDR1 is SNHLY, CDR2 FYNNEI, per germline. This sample stems from a study of T cell responses to AZD1222 COVID-19 vaccine. Whole-study findings and limits: Donors, mostly white British, included more females; clonal diversity was possibly underestimated. Recipients of AZD1222 seropositive at baseline numbered only six or seven.

The data were produced by immunoSEQ multiplex PCR, yet TCRdb's version contains in-frame clones alone and is incomplete. The data show fewer than 100,000 clones, with around nine tenths seen just once and about 19% held by the top ten. The specimen comprised peripheral blood, sampled on day 0 of AZD1222 vaccination. The rearrangement uses TRBV2 and TRBJ2-5; 8 nucleotides match TRBD2. This receptor was obtained from an adult in good health. The CDR3 nucleotides read TGTGCCTCAACGGGGGGGCAGTACCAAGAGACCCAGTACTTC. Translated, it gives CASTGGQYQETQYF.